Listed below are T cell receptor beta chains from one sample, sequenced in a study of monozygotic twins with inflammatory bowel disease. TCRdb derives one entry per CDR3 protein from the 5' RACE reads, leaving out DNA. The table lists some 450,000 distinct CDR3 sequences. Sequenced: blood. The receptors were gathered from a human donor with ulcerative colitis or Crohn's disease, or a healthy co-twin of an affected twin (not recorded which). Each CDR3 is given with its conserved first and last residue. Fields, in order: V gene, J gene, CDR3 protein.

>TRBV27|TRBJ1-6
CASRLTGEGSPLHF
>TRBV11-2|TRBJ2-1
CASTLTASDEQFF
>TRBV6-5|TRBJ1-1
CASSYRGWGGTVNTEAFF
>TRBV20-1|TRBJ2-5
CSASHLAGNLETQYF
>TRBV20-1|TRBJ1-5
CSAAGPNYQPQHF
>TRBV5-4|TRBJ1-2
CASSPDPPSYGYTF
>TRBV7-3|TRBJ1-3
CASSRGGDSGNTIYF
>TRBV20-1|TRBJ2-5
CSKGRGQETQYF
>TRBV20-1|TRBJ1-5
CSALKSNQPQHF
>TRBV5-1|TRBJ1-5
CASSLAGGTYQPQHF
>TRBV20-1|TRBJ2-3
CSARSLTAYPQYF
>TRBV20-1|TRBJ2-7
CSASRAVKISLKDYEQYF
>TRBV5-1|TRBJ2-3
CASSQGTSSTDTQYF
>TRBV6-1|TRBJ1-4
CASRPVVAGEKLFF
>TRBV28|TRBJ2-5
CASSFLAKGQETQYF
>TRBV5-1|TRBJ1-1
CASSMGSRDTEAFF
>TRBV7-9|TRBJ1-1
CASSLRSGERTEAFF
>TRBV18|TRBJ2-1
CASSPARVVYNEQFF
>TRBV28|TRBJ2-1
CASRRTSLGNEQFF
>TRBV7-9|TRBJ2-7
CASSLATGQARQYF
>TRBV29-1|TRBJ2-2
CSALSGRNTGELFF
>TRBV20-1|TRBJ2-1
CSARDLNPGLAGGHYNEQFF
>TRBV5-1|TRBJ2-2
CASSSMGDTGELFF
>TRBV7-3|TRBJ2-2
CASSLISGADTGELFF
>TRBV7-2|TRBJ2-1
CASSADSGQQFF
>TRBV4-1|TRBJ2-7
CASSQVGTSASYEQYF
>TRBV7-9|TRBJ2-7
CASSNTGPDTYEQYF
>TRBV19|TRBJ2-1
CASSMSGLAGNEQFF
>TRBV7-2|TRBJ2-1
CASSLGPSGGYYEQFF
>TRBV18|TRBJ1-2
CASAPAGASYGYTF
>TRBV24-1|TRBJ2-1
CATSEPGQHEQFF
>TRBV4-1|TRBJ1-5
CASSRWLGGDSNQPQHF
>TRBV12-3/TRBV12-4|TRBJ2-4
CASSPRWAKNIQYF
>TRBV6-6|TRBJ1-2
CASSSSTGSEGYTF
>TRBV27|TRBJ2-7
CASSLNVGPPVDEQYF
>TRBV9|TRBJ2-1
CASSALANREQFF
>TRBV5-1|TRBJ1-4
CASSPTRGEKLFF
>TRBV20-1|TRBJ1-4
CSAELRGRTNEKLFF
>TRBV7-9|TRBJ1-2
CASSLETESYGYTF
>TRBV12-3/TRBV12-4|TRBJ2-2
CASSNPGELFF
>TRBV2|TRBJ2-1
CATQLGGNNEQFF
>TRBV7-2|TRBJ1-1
CASSPGQGFAEAFF
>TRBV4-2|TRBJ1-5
CASSQDAQPQHF
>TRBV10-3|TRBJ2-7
CAARGAATLAYEQYF
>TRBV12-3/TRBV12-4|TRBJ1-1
CASRSMTGRSRDAEAFF
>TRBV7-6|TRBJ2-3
CASSLLRVRRYF
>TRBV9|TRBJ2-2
CASSVFAGPTGELFF
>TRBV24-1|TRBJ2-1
CATSSTGQGNEQFF
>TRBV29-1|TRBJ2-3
CSARKDIASTDTQYF
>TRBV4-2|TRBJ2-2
CASSQDLAGSGTGELFF
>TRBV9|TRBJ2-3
CASSAYIAGGGPDTQYF
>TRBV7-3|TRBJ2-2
CASSAAGGGGELFF
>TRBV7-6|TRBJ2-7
CASSLGGVRQGLYEQYF
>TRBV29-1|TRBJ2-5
CSVEPQGGMETQYF
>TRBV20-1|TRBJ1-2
CSARDRVGPYTF
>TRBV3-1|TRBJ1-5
CASSLGVESQPQHF
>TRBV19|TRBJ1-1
CASSVPGQGIGAFF
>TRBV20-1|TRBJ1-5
CSAKGQGLGPQHF
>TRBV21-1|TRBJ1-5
CASSKVGRSAPQHF